One T cell receptor beta chain is described in this entry. What it binds is unknown. This sample was included in a study of blood T cells in healthy people across ages. Overall study: The template switching approach captured approximately one barcoded beta molecule for every two T cells.

Study outcomes and limitations: Observed TCR beta diversity showed a strong correlation with the percentage of naive T cells as measured by flow cytometry.

Next came a second PCR, run for about 6 to 11 cycles, which used a sample-barcoded 5' primer along with a J-beta primer mix. TCRdb passed the 5' RACE reads through MiXCR, listing each CDR3 protein once. The sample has some 1 million distinct CDR3 sequences, 45% seen once. The sequenced sample was blood. The receptor's source is a woman aged 60 to 75 in good health.

CDR3 loop: CASSVTGTPNTEAFF. CDR3 bases: TGTGCCAGCAGCGTAACCGGGACCCCGAACACTGAAGCTTTCTTT. This chain connects TRBV5-4 to TRBJ1-1, with D perhaps matching TRBD1 (5 bases). Per germline, CDR1 SGHNT and CDR2 YYREEE (reference sequence). With 4 bases removed from V and 1 base from J, the gap between germline ends came to 14 bases. The CDR3 runs to 15 residues.